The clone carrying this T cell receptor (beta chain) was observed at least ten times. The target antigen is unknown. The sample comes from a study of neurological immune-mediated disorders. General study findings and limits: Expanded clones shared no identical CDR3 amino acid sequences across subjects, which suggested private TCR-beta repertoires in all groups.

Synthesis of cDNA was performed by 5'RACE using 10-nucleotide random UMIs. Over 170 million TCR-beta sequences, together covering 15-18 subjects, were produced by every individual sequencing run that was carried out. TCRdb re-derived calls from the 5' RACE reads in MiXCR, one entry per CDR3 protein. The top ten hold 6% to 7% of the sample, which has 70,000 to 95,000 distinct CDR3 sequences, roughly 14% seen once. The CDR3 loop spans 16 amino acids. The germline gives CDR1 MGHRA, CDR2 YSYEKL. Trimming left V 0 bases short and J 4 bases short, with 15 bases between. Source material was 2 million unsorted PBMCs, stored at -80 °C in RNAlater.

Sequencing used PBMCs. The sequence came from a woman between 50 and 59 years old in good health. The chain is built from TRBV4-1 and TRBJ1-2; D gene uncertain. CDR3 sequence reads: CASSQDPAREGYGYTF. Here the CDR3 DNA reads TGCGCCAGCAGCCAAGACCCCGCTAGGGAGGGCTATGGCTACACCTTC.